The 17 T cell receptor beta chains reported below all come from one sample, sequenced in a study of CD8 T cells in Susac syndrome. Random hexamers served to reverse transcribe roughly 0.5 to 1 ug RNA. In TCRdb, the immunoSEQ multiplex PCR reads were re-called with MiXCR into one record per CDR3 protein. The sample shows 180,000 or so distinct CDR3 sequences, roughly 95% of them seen only once. The sample consisted of CD4+ T cells from PBMCs. The receptor source for this set is a human donor with multiple sclerosis.

This rearrangement joins TRBV24-1 to TRBJ2-5; tentatively, D is TRBD2 (5 bases). Germline V gene lookup returns CDR1 KGHDR and CDR2 SFDVKD. Trimming took 3 bases from V and 4 from J, leaving 14 bases between them. CDR3 length: 15 amino acids. CDR3 in amino acids: CATSDPTRGGETQYF. DNA for the CDR3: TGTGCCACCAGTGATCCCACACGGGGTGGAGAGACCCAGTACTTC.

Only a few counts were recorded for this clonotype. V gene TRBV30 combines with J gene TRBJ2-7; no clear D gene. Trimming removed 0 bases at V and 3 bases at J, with 3 bases between. Germline V gene data show CDR1 as GTSNPN and CDR2 as SVGIG (reference sequence). The CDR3 is made up of 11 amino acids. The CDR3 DNA follows: TGTGCCTGGAGTGTAGTCTACGAGCAGTACTTC. It encodes CAWSVVYEQYF.

The V and J genes are TRBV5-1 and TRBJ1-1; D might be TRBD1 (6 bases). This CDR3 has 17 residues. Per germline, CDR1 SGHRS and CDR2 YFSETQ. Trimming left V 1 base short and J 0 bases short, with 16 bases between. The CDR3 is CASSLTGDRHLNTEAFF. DNA for the CDR3: TGCGCCAGCAGCTTGACCGGCGACAGGCACCTGAACACTGAAGCTTTCTTT.

The J gene is TRBJ2-1, the V gene TRBV30; D call uncertain. The germline V gene has CDR1 GTSNPN and CDR2 SVGIG (reference sequence). This CDR3 contains 14 residues. Trimming took off 2 bases at V and 0 bases at J, with 8 bases between the two ends. The CDR3 protein is CAWSRDSSYNEQFF. In DNA form, the CDR3 reads TGTGCCTGGAGTAGGGATAGCTCCTACAATGAGCAGTTCTTC.

This clonotype appeared a single time. The gene calls are TRBV20-1 and TRBJ2-7, with 9 bases fitting TRBD2. V gave up 5 bases and J gave up 3 bases; unmatched junction bases: 11. In germline, CDR1 is DFQATT, CDR2 SNEGSKA (reference sequence). CDR3 length equals 15 residues. The CDR3 coding sequence is TGCAGTGCTCCTGCGGGGGGGGCCCCTAACTACGAGCAGTACTTC. Its protein product is CSAPAGGAPNYEQYF.

The chain recombines TRBV9 with TRBJ2-1, with D hard to call. The CDR3 sequence is 14 residues long. CDR1 is SGDLS and CDR2 is YYNGEE in the germline V gene. V gave up 0 bases and J gave up 0 bases, with 4 bases separating them. CDR3 residues: CASSVAASYNEQFF. The CDR3 DNA reads as TGTGCCAGCAGCGTAGCCGCCTCCTACAATGAGCAGTTCTTC. Supplemented by reference TRBV9 and TRBJ2-1, the full variable domain reads DSGVTQTPKHLITATGQRVTLRCSPRSGDLSVYWYQQSLDQGLQFLIQYYNGEERAKGNILERFSAQQFPDLHSELNLSSLELGDSALYFCASSVAASYNEQFFGPGTRLTVL.

The rearrangement joins TRBV12-3 or TRBV12-4 to TRBJ2-7, with TRBD1 matching 8 bases. CDR3 length: 13 residues. V gave up 4 bases and J gave up 3 bases; unmatched junction bases: 2. CDR3 DNA: TGTGCCAGCAGTTGGACAGGGAGCTACGAGCAGTACTTC. Translating gives CASSWTGSYEQYF.

This clonotype was found a few times. This chain links TRBV2 with TRBJ2-5; D is ambiguous. V was trimmed by 5 bases and J by 5 bases, leaving 3 bases between them. The CDR3 length is 10 residues. CDR1 SNHLY and CDR2 FYNNEI come from the germline V gene. Here the CDR3 reads CASSWETQYF. CDR3 sequence (DNA): TGTGCCAGCAGTTGGGAGACCCAGTACTTC.

This chain uses TRBV10-3 with TRBJ1-5; the D is unclear. With 4 bases removed from V and 2 bases from J, the gap between germline ends came to 9 bases. Looked up from germline, CDR1 is ENHRY and CDR2 is SYGVKD. This CDR3 contains 14 residues. Written as DNA, the CDR3 is TGTGCCATCAGTGGAGGGTCGGGCAATCAGCCCCAGCATTTT. Translated, it gives CAISGGSGNQPQHF.

This chain uses TRBV20-1 with TRBJ1-2; D gene ambiguous. The CDR3 has 12 amino acids. Looked up from germline, CDR1 is DFQATT and CDR2 is SNEGSKA (reference sequence). The V gene lost 6 bases and the J gene lost 6 bases, with 14 bases spanning the gap. CDR3: CSASANWDGYTF. The DNA of the CDR3 is TGCAGTGCGTCCGCAAATTGGGATGGCTACACCTTC.

The count of this clonotype is one. The J gene is TRBJ2-1, the V gene TRBV9, with TRBD1 matching 11 bases. V lost 7 bases and J lost 7; bases outside the gene matches: 10. Per germline, CDR1 SGDLS and CDR2 YYNGEE. The CDR3 totals 15 residues. DNA for the CDR3: TGTGCCAGCTGTCCAGGACAGGGGGCCAAGAATGAGCAGTTCTTC. Protein sequence: CASCPGQGAKNEQFF.

The chain joins TRBV9 to TRBJ2-5; TRBD1 is a possible D gene (5 bases). CDR3 length: 13 amino acids. Trimming removed 6 bases from V and 7 bases from J, with 16 bases in between. Germline CDR1 and CDR2: SGDLS and YYNGEE. CDR3 nucleotides: TGTGCCAGCACCCGATCCCTGCAGGGGACCCAGTACTTC. Translated: CASTRSLQGTQYF.

The chain uses TRBV3-1 and TRBJ1-6, with D perhaps matching TRBD1 (6 bases). The CDR3 is made up of 14 amino acids. V was pared by 1 base and J by 8 bases, with 9 bases between. Germline assignment: CDR1 LGHDT and CDR2 YNNKEL (reference sequence). CDR3 protein: CASSQGTEHSPLHF. The CDR3 DNA reads TGTGCCAGCAGCCAAGGGACAGAGCATTCACCCCTCCACTTT.

This chain uses TRBV11-2 with TRBJ2-5; 9 bases match TRBD1. The CDR3 contains 16 residues. Germline V gene lookup returns CDR1 SGHAT and CDR2 FQNNGV. Germline trimming cut 5 bases from V and 1 base from J; bases unmatched to any gene: 8. CDR3 protein: CASSARTGAFQETQYF. The CDR3 DNA reads TGTGCCAGCAGCGCCAGGACAGGGGCCTTCCAAGAGACCCAGTACTTC. Based on the CDR3 plus reference TRBV11-2 and TRBJ2-5, the full variable domain is EAGVAQSPRYKIIEKRQSVAFWCNPISGHATLYWYQQILGQGPKLLIQFQNNGVVDDSQLPKDRFSAERLKGVDSTLKIQPAKLEDSAVYLCASSARTGAFQETQYFGPGTRLLVL.

CDR3 protein: CSVRGGANVLTF. The CDR3 DNA follows: TGCAGTGTCCGGGGTGGGGCCAACGTCCTGACTTTC. The V and J genes are TRBV20-1 and TRBJ2-6, with D perhaps TRBD2 (5 bases). The germline V gene encodes CDR1 DFQATT and CDR2 SNEGSKA (reference sequence). CDR3 length equals 12 residues. Between the trimmed V and J ends, which lost 7 bases and 3 bases, there was a span of 7 bases.

The chain recombines TRBV12-3 or TRBV12-4 with TRBJ2-7; D remains ambiguous. This CDR3 contains 14 residues. V was pared by 0 bases and J by 4 bases, with 10 bases between. The chain's CDR3 is CASSLATVGYEQYF. CDR3 in DNA: TGTGCCAGCAGTTTAGCGACGGTGGGGTACGAGCAGTACTTC.

The rearrangement uses TRBV5-1 and TRBJ1-2; the match to TRBD1 covers 8 bases. J gave up 4 bases and V 4 bases, and 6 bases lay outside the gene matches. Germline CDR1 is SGHRS and CDR2 is YFSETQ. The CDR3 consists of 14 residues. The CDR3 DNA is TGCGCCAGCAGCCTATGGGACAGGCCCTATGGCTACACCTTC. It translates to CASSLWDRPYGYTF. The full variable domain, in which reference TRBV5-1 and TRBJ1-2 provide the parts outside the CDR3, is KAGVTQTPRYLIKTRGQQVTLSCSPISGHRSVSWYQQTPGQGLQFLFEYFSETQRNKGNFPGRFSGRQFSNSRSEMNVSTLELGDSALYLCASSLWDRPYGYTFGSGTRLTVV.